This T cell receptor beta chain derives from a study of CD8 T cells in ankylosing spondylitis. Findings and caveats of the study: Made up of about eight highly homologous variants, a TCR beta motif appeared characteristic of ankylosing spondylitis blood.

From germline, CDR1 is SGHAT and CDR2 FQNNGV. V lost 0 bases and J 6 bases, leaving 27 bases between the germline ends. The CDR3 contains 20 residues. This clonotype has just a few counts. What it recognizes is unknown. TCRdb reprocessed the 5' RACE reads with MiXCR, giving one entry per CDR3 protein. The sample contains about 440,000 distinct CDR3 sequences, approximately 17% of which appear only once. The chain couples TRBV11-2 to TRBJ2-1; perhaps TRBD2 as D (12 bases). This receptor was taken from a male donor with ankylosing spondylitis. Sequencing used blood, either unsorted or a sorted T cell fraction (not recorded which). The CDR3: CASSLDYGTGGLAGPNEQFF. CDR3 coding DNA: TGTGCCAGCAGCTTAGATTATGGGACAGGGGGACTAGCGGGCCCCAATGAGCAGTTCTTC.